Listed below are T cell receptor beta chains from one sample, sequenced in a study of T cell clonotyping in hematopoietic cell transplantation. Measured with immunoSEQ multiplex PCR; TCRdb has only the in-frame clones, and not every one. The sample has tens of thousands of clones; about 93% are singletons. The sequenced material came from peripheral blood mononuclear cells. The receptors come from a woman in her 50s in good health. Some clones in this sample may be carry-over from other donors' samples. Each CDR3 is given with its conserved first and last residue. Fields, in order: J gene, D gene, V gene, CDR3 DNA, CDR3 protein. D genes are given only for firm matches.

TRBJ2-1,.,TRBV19,TGTGCCAGTAGTATAAAACGGGGTAGTCAGTTCTTC,CASSIKRGSQFF
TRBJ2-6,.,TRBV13,TGTGCCAGCAGCCCCCAGGGGGCCAACGTCCTGACTTTC,CASSPQGANVLTF
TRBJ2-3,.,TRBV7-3,TGTGCCAGCAGCTTCTATGGGGATACGCAGTATTTT,CASSFYGDTQYF
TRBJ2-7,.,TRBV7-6,TGTGCCAGCAGCTTAGGGACAGAGCACGAGCAGTACTTC,CASSLGTEHEQYF
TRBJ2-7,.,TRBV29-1,TGCAGCGTCGGCGGCACCTACGAGCAGTACTTC,CSVGGTYEQYF
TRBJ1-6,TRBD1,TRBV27,TGTGCCAGCAGGGACGGGGACAGTTATAATTCACCCCTCCACTTT,CASRDGDSYNSPLHF
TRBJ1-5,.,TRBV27,TGTGCCAGCAGACCCGGGACACCCAATCAGCCCCAGCATTTT,CASRPGTPNQPQHF
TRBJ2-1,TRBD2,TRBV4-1,TGCGCCAGCAGCCCATACCAGACTAGCGGGGGAAACAATGAGCAGTTCTTC,CASSPYQTSGGNNEQFF
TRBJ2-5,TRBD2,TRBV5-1,TGCGCCAGCAGCTTGGGGGGGGGACACCAAGAGACCCAGTACTTC,CASSLGGGHQETQYF
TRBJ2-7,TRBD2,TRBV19,TGTGCCAGTAAGTTGGAGCGGGGGGGCTCCTCCGAGCAGTACTTC,CASKLERGGSSEQYF
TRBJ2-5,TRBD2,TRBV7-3,TGTGCCAGCAGCTTAACGACTAGCAGACAAGAGACCCAGTACTTC,CASSLTTSRQETQYF
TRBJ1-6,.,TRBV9,TGTGCCAGCAGCGAGCAGCAGGGTTTCAAGGATAATTCACCCCTCCACTTT,CASSEQQGFKDNSPLHF
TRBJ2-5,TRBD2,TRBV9,TGTGCCAGCAGCGCGGGGGGGAAAGAGACCCAGTACTTC,CASSAGGKETQYF
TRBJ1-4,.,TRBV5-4,TGTGCCAGCAGCCCAGGGGAGGAAGGTGAAAAACTGTTTTTT,CASSPGEEGEKLFF